The present TCR beta chain was sequenced within a study of blood T cell repertoires in COVID-19. All recovered Cohort 3 donors got two negative PCRs, got clearance, or saw symptom resolution. Clones were read by immunoSEQ multiplex PCR, and TCRdb kept only the in-frame ones, dropping some. Of a few hundred thousand clones in the sample, roughly 87% are singletons; the top ten hold approximately 1%. This CDR3 has 19 amino acids. Germline CDR1 is SEHNR and CDR2 is FQNEAQ (reference sequence). V shed 7 bases, J shed 0 bases, and the junction held 13 bases outside the gene matches. This TCR was sampled from a woman aged 25 to 39 who had recovered from COVID-19. Sequenced input: PBMCs or T cells enriched from blood (not recorded which). The chain joins TRBV7-9 to TRBJ2-5; 14 bases fit TRBD2. DNA of the CDR3: TGTGCCAGCACCCAGCAATCCGGGACTAGCGGGGGAAACCAAGAGACCCAGTACTTC. Translation: CASTQQSGTSGGNQETQYF.